One and the same sample provided the 21 T cell receptor beta chains below, sequenced in a study of shared T cell receptors in the human thymus. Some clones are missing from TCRdb's copy, which holds only in-frame ones; the method was immunoSEQ multiplex PCR. The table includes approximately 660,000 clones, roughly 90% detected once. These data were also reused for a study on human thymus T cells.

Sequenced: thymocytes. The receptors derive from a boy less than two years old with a congenital heart defect.

The chain joins TRBV19 to TRBJ2-5; 8 nucleotides align to TRBD1. After removal of 0 bases from V and 4 bases from J, the junction contained 10 bases not matched to a gene. This CDR3 spans 17 amino acids. Germline CDR1 reads LNHDA; CDR2 reads SQIVND (reference sequence). The CDR3 DNA is TGTGCCAGTAGTATAGAGGGTGGGGCAGGGGGCCGAGAGACCCAGTACTTC. Residues: CASSIEGGAGGRETQYF.

The J gene is TRBJ2-7, the V gene TRBV14; 11 bases align to TRBD2. CDR1 SGHDN and CDR2 FVKESK come from the germline V gene. This CDR3 is built from 17 residues. With 3 bases clipped from V and 2 bases from J, the junction kept 9 bases outside the gene matches. CDR3 in amino acids: CASSQPALAGETYEQYF. The CDR3 nucleotides are TGTGCCAGCAGCCAGCCCGCACTAGCGGGAGAGACCTACGAGCAGTACTTC.

The table lists this clone with a count of one. The gene calls are TRBV13 and TRBJ2-7; 10 nucleotides line up with TRBD2. This CDR3 spans 16 amino acids. Unmatched junction bases numbered 8, after V lost 5 bases and J lost 1 base. Germline V gene data show CDR1 as PRHDT and CDR2 as FYEKMQ (reference sequence). In DNA form, the CDR3 reads TGTGCCAGCAGCCGAGTCCCGGGACTAGCGTCCTACGAGCAGTACTTC. Translation gives CASSRVPGLASYEQYF.

CDR3 nucleotide sequence: TGTGCCTGGAGCACACAGACATATGGCTACACCTTC. Its protein product is CAWSTQTYGYTF. The chain recombines TRBV30 with TRBJ1-2, with D unclear. V shed 3 bases and J shed 5 bases, with 10 bases lying between them. This CDR3 has 12 residues. The germline gives CDR1 GTSNPN, CDR2 SVGIG (reference sequence).

This chain links TRBV21-1 with TRBJ1-1; no DNA check was done on the table's D call, TRBD1. TRBV21-1 represents a pseudogene. The CDR3 is 15 residues long. CDR3 protein: CASSSKAQSNTEAFF. CDR3 coding DNA: TGTGCCAGCAGCTCTAAGGCACAGTCGAACACTGAAGCTTTCTTT.

This sequence joins TRBV7-8 and TRBJ2-5; TRBD2 is a possible D gene (5 bases). Looked up from germline, CDR1 is SGHVS and CDR2 is FQNEAQ. Trimming removed 5 bases from V and 1 base from J, with 11 bases in between. The CDR3 covers 14 residues. The CDR3 sequence is CASSPRELQETQYF. CDR3 coding DNA: TGTGCCAGCAGCCCGAGGGAGCTCCAAGAGACCCAGTACTTC.

The rearrangement links TRBV15 to TRBJ2-7; 10 nucleotides line up with TRBD2. The V segment lost 5 bases and the J segment 3 bases; nucleotides outside the gene matches: 7. The germline gives CDR1 LNHNV, CDR2 YYDKDF (reference sequence). The CDR3 sequence is 15 residues long. Here the CDR3 DNA reads TGTGCCACCAGCCAGGGACTAGCGCGCAGCTACGAGCAGTACTTC. Its translation: CATSQGLARSYEQYF.

This clone was seen just once. This chain joins TRBV7-2 and TRBJ2-3; a weak D match, TRBD1 (6 bases). Per the germline V gene, CDR1 is SGHTA and CDR2 is FQGNSA. Trimming took 5 bases from V and 3 from J, leaving 24 bases between them. The CDR3 covers 18 residues. CDR3 nucleotides: TGTGCCAGCAGCACGACATGGGTGGACAGACGTTCAACAGATACGCAGTATTTT. This sequence encodes CASSTTWVDRRSTDTQYF.

V and J are TRBV18 and TRBJ1-5, with 7 bases lining up with TRBD1. Trimming cost V 5 bases and J 4 bases; bases outside gene matches: 2. Germline CDR1 KGHSH, CDR2 LQKENI. CDR3 size: 13 residues. CDR3 nucleotide sequence: TGTGCCAGCTCATCAGGGGGTAATCAGCCCCAGCATTTT. Translating gives CASSSGGNQPQHF. The full variable domain, with the rest looked up from reference TRBV18 and TRBJ1-5, is NAGVMQNPRHLVRRRGQEARLRCSPMKGHSHVYWYRQLPEEGLKFMVYLQKENIIDESGMPKERFSAEFPKEGPSILRIQQVVRGDSAAYFCASSSGGNQPQHFGDGTRLSIL.

The table lists this clone with a few counts. This chain links TRBV19 with TRBJ2-7, with TRBD2 matching over 11 bases. CDR1 is LNHDA, CDR2 SQIVND, per germline (reference sequence). V gave up 4 bases and J gave up 0 bases; unmatched junction bases: 8. The CDR3 contains 17 residues. The CDR3 sequence: CASSTPTSGNGSYEQYF. The DNA for the CDR3 is TGTGCCAGTAGTACCCCGACTAGCGGGAATGGCTCCTACGAGCAGTACTTC. The full variable domain, with the rest looked up from reference TRBV19 and TRBJ2-7, is DGGITQSPKYLFRKEGQNVTLSCEQNLNHDAMYWYRQDPGQGLRLIYYSQIVNDFQKGDIAEGYSVSREKKESFPLTVTSAQKNPTAFYLCASSTPTSGNGSYEQYFGPGTRLTVT.

The gene calls are TRBV5-3 and TRBJ1-1; no reliable D call. TRBV5-3 is treated as an ORF (open reading frame) with a function not yet certain. CDR3 length equals 16 residues. Trimming left V 5 bases short and J 0 bases short, with 17 bases between. This CDR3 is CARSVTEASMNTEAFF. In DNA form, the CDR3 reads TGTGCCAGAAGTGTCACAGAGGCTAGCATGAACACTGAAGCTTTCTTT.

The chain joins TRBV6-1 to TRBJ2-1, with 9 bases aligning to TRBD2. Looked up from germline, CDR1 is MNHNS and CDR2 is SASEGT. V shed 4 bases and J 0 bases; nucleotides not matched to a gene: 10. The CDR3 is 18 amino acids. This CDR3 reads CASSVGLAGQSSYNEQFF. The CDR3 bases are TGTGCCAGCAGTGTCGGTCTAGCGGGGCAGAGCTCCTACAATGAGCAGTTCTTC.

The chain recombines TRBV19 with TRBJ1-1, with 7 nucleotides matching TRBD1. This CDR3 contains 14 residues. Germline V gene data show CDR1 as LNHDA and CDR2 as SQIVND (reference sequence). Trimming at V came to 8 bases and at J to 1 base, leaving 7 bases not matched to a gene. In nucleotides, the CDR3 is TGTGCCAGTTCAGGAAGGGGGCCGAACACTGAAGCTTTCTTT. It specifies CASSGRGPNTEAFF.

This sequence joins TRBV7-9 and TRBJ2-3; 7 nucleotides match TRBD2. V lost 3 bases and J lost 8; bases outside the gene matches: 14. The CDR3 loop spans 16 amino acids. Germline CDR1 SEHNR, CDR2 FQNEAQ (reference sequence). CDR3 in amino acids: CASSLGPAGEKGTQYF. The CDR3 DNA reads TGTGCCAGCAGCTTGGGGCCGGCGGGAGAGAAAGGTACGCAGTATTTT.

As DNA, the CDR3 is TGTGCCAGCTCCGGGACACCGAACACCGGGGAGCTGTTTTTT. It encodes CASSGTPNTGELFF. The chain employs TRBV25-1 and TRBJ2-2; D is perhaps TRBD1 (6 bases). The CDR3 spans 14 residues. The V end lost 8 bases, the J end lost 0 bases, and 10 bases lay between the germline ends. The V gene's germline CDR1 is MGHDK and CDR2 SYGVNS.

This chain joins TRBV4-3 and TRBJ1-1; D possibly corresponds to TRBD1 (5 bases). V lost 0 bases and J lost 1, with 12 bases in between. Germline CDR1 reads LGHNA; CDR2 reads YSLEER. The CDR3 is made up of 16 amino acids. The CDR3 loop reads CASSQDQGNGNTEAFF. The CDR3 DNA reads TGCGCCAGCAGCCAAGATCAGGGAAATGGGAACACTGAAGCTTTCTTT.

The V gene is TRBV6-5, the J gene TRBJ2-7, with 13 bases lining up with TRBD2. The CDR3 loop spans 16 amino acids. The trim removed 0 bases at V and 1 base at J, leaving 0 bases unmatched. Germline lookup yields CDR1 MNHEY and CDR2 SVGAGI. The CDR3 loop reads CASSYSGLAGSYEQYF. The DNA of the CDR3 is TGTGCCAGCAGTTACTCGGGACTAGCGGGGTCCTACGAGCAGTACTTC.

The chain employs TRBV19 and TRBJ2-1; TRBD2 matches at 12 bases. Germline V gene lookup returns CDR1 LNHDA and CDR2 SQIVND (reference sequence). The junction had 10 bases not matched to a gene; V was cut back by 9 bases and J by 10 bases. The CDR3 runs 14 residues. The DNA of the CDR3 is TGTGCCAGCCGACTAGCGGGAGCCTCTTGGGAGCAGTTCTTC. Translation: CASRLAGASWEQFF. The full variable domain, in which reference TRBV19 and TRBJ2-1 provide the parts outside the CDR3, is DGGITQSPKYLFRKEGQNVTLSCEQNLNHDAMYWYRQDPGQGLRLIYYSQIVNDFQKGDIAEGYSVSREKKESFPLTVTSAQKNPTAFYLCASRLAGASWEQFFGPGTRLTVL.

This clone was observed a single time. V gene TRBV2 combines with J gene TRBJ1-5; D call uncertain. In germline, CDR1 is SNHLY, CDR2 FYNNEI. V was clipped by 0 bases and J by 8 bases, with 11 bases between them. CDR3 size: 14 residues. Here the CDR3 reads CASSEAAGLKPQHF. The CDR3 DNA sequence: TGTGCCAGCAGTGAAGCGGCGGGGTTGAAGCCCCAGCATTTT.

This clone appeared once. The rearrangement joins TRBV6-1 to TRBJ2-6; 7 bases match TRBD1. Per the germline V gene, CDR1 is MNHNS and CDR2 is SASEGT. The CDR3 totals 14 residues. Trimming removed 4 bases from V and 4 bases from J; junction bases left unmatched: 1. CDR3: CASSGRGGANVLTF. CDR3 nucleotides: TGTGCCAGCAGTGGCAGGGGGGGGGCCAACGTCCTGACTTTC.

There are a few counts of this clone. The chain carries TRBV14 and TRBJ2-5, with D perhaps TRBD2 (5 bases). The CDR3 length is 11 residues. Germline CDR1 SGHDN, CDR2 FVKESK. V lost 4 bases and J lost 5, with 5 bases in between. The CDR3 is CASSRGETQYF. CDR3 sequence (DNA): TGTGCCAGCAGCCGCGGGGAGACCCAGTACTTC.